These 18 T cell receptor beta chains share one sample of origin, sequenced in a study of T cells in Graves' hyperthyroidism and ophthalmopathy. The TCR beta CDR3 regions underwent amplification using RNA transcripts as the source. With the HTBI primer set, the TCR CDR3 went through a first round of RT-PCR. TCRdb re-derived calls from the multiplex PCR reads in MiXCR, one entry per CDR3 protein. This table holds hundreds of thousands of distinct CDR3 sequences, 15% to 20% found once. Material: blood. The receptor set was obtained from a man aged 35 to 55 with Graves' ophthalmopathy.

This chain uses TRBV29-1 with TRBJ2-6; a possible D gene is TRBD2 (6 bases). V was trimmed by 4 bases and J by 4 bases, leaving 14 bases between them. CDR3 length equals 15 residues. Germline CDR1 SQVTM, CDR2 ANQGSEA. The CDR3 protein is CSVVQRVSGANVLTF. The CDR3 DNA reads TGCAGCGTTGTTCAGCGGGTCTCCGGGGCCAACGTCCTGACTTTC. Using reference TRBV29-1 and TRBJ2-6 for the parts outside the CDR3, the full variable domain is SAVISQKPSRDICQRGTSLTIQCQVDSQVTMMFWYRQQPGQSLTLIATANQGSEATYESGFVIDKFPISRPNLTFSTLTVSNMSPEDSSIYLCSVVQRVSGANVLTFGAGSRLTVL.

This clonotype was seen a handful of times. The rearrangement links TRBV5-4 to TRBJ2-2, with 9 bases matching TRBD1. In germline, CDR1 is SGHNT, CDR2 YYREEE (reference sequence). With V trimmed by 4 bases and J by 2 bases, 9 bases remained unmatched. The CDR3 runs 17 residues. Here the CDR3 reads CASSPALGQGNTGELFF. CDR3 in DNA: TGTGCCAGCAGCCCGGCCTTGGGACAGGGTAACACCGGGGAGCTGTTTTTT.

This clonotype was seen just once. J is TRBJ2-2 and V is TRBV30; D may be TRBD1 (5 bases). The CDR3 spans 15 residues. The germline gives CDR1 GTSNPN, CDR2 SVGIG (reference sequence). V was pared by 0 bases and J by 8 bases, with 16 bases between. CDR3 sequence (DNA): TGTGCCTGGAGTGTGCGGACAACCCTGATTGGGGAGCTGTTTTTT. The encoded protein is CAWSVRTTLIGELFF.

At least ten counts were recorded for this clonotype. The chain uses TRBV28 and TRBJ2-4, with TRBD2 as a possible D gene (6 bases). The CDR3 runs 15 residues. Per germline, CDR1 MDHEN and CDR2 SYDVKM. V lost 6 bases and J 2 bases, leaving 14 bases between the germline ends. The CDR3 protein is CASSPGGLSKNIQYF. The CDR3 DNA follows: TGTGCCAGCAGCCCTGGGGGGTTGTCCAAAAACATTCAGTACTTC.

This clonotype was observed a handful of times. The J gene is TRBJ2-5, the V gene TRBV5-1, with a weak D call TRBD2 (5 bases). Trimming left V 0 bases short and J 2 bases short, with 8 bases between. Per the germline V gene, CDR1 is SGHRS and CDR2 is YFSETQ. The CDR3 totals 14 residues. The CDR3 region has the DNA TGCGCCAGCAGCTTGGCAGCGGCTCAAGAGACCCAGTACTTC. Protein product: CASSLAAAQETQYF.

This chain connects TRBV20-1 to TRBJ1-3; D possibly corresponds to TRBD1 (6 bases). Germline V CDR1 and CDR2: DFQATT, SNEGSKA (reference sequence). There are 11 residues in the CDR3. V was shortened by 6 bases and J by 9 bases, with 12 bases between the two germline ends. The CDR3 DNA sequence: TGCAGTGCACGAACAGGGCCCACCATATATTTT. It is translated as CSARTGPTIYF.

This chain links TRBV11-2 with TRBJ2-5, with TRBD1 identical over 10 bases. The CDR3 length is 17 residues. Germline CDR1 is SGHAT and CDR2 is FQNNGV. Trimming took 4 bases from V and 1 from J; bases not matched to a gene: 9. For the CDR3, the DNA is TGTGCCAGCAGCTGGACAGGGGGGGGAGATGGCCAAGAGACCCAGTACTTC. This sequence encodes CASSWTGGGDGQETQYF.

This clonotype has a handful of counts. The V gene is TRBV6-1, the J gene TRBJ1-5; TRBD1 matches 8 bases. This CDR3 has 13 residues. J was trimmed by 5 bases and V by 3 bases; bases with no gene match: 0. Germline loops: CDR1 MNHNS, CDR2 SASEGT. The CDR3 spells CASSEGQDQPQHF. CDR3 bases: TGTGCCAGCAGTGAGGGACAGGATCAGCCCCAGCATTTT.

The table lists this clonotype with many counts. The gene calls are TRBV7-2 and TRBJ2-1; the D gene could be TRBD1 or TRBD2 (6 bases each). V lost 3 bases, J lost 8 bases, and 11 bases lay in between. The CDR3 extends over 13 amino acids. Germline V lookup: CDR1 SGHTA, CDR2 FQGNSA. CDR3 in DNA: TGTGCCAGCAGCTTCCTTAGGGGGGATGAGCAGTTCTTC. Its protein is CASSFLRGDEQFF.

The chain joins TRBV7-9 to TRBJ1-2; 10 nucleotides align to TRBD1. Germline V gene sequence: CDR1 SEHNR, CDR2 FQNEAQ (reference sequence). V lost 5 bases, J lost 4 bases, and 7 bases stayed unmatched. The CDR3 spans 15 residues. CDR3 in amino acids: CASSVDRGQSYGYTF. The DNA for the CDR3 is TGTGCCAGCAGCGTCGACAGGGGGCAAAGCTATGGCTACACCTTC.

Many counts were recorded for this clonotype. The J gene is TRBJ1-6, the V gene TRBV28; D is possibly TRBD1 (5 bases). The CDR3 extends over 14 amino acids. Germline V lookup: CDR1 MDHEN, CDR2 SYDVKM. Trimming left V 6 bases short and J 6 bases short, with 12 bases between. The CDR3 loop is CASRSGDLNSPLHF. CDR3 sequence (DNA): TGTGCCAGCAGGTCCGGGGACCTTAATTCACCCCTCCACTTT.

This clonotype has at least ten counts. DNA of the CDR3: TGTGCCAGCAGCAGGACCCCCACTAGCGTCGATGAGCAGTTCTTC. It encodes CASSRTPTSVDEQFF. The chain couples TRBV13 to TRBJ2-1; TRBD2 agrees at 7 bases. With 5 bases clipped from V and 8 bases from J, the junction kept 12 bases outside the gene matches. The CDR3 consists of 15 residues. Germline V CDR1 and CDR2: PRHDT, FYEKMQ (reference sequence).

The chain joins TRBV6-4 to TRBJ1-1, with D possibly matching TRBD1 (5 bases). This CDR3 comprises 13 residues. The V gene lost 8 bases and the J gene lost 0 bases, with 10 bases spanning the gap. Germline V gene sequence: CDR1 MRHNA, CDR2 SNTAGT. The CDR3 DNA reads TGTGCCAGCGCCAGAGGGGTGAACACTGAAGCTTTCTTT. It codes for CASARGVNTEAFF.

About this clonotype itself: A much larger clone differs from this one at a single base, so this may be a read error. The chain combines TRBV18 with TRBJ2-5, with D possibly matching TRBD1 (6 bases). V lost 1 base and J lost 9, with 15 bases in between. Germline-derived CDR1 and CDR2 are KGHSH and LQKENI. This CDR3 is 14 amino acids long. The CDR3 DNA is TGTGCCAGCTCACCACTAACAGGGAAGGAGGCCCAGTACTTC. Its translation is CASSPLTGKEAQYF.

The CDR3 protein is CSAARTGSRVNYGYTF. In DNA form, the CDR3 reads TGCAGTGCTGCACGGACAGGGTCGAGGGTTAACTATGGCTACACCTTC. The chain combines TRBV20-1 with TRBJ1-2; 8 bases line up with TRBD1. V gave up 5 bases and J gave up 1 base; unmatched junction bases: 12. From germline, CDR1 is DFQATT and CDR2 SNEGSKA (reference sequence). CDR3 length: 16 amino acids.

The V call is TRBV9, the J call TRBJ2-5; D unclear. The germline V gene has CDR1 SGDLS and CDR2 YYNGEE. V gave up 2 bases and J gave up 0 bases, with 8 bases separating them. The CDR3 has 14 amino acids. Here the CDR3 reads CASSVGGDQETQYF. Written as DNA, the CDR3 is TGTGCCAGCAGCGTCGGCGGCGACCAAGAGACCCAGTACTTC.

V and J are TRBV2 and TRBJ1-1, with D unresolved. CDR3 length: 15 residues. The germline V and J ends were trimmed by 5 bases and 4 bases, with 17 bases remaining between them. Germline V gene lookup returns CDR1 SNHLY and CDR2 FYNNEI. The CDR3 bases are TGTGCCAGCAGTTACTTCCCGGGGATGGGCACTGAAGCTTTCTTT. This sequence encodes CASSYFPGMGTEAFF.

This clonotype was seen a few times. CDR3 region: CASSQQVGEQYF. CDR3 in DNA: TGTGCCAGCAGCCAACAAGTCGGCGAGCAGTACTTC. The rearrangement uses TRBV3-1 and TRBJ2-7; D not certain. Germline-derived CDR1 and CDR2 are LGHDT and YNNKEL (reference sequence). CDR3 length equals 12 residues. V was trimmed by 2 bases and J by 6 bases, leaving 8 bases between them.